The next 8 T cell receptor beta chains were all read from a single sample in a study of blood T cells in healthy people across ages. The authors ran a second PCR of about 6 to 12 cycles using a sample-barcoded 5' primer and a J-beta primer mix. Each CDR3 protein gets one entry after TCRdb re-called the 5' RACE reads with MiXCR. The sample gives 650,000 to 700,000 distinct CDR3 sequences, about 50% of which show up once; approximately 12% is in the top ten. Specimen: blood. These receptors originate from an elderly woman in good health.

The chain has TRBV10-3 and TRBJ2-5; 9 positions match TRBD1. CDR1 ENHRY and CDR2 SYGVKD come from the germline V gene. The J segment lost 1 base and the V segment lost 4 bases, leaving 7 bases of the junction unmatched. There are 16 residues in the CDR3. The CDR3 DNA follows: TGTGCCATCAGTGCTGGGGGACAGGGCGGCCAAGAGACCCAGTACTTC. This gives the protein CAISAGGQGGQETQYF.

This rearrangement joins TRBV2 to TRBJ2-3, with 7 bases that match TRBD1. CDR3 size: 17 residues. Germline CDR1 is SNHLY and CDR2 is FYNNEI. The V and J ends lost 7 bases and 3 bases, in that order; junction bases with no gene match: 16. The CDR3 spells CASTGLRDRVRTDTQYF. The CDR3 DNA is TGTGCCAGCACCGGGCTACGGGACAGAGTGAGGACAGATACGCAGTATTTT. Together with reference TRBV2 and TRBJ2-3, the CDR3 gives the full variable domain: EPEVTQTPSHQVTQMGQEVILRCVPISNHLYFYWYRQILGQKVEFLVSFYNNEISEKSEIFDDQFSVERPDGSNFTLKIRSTKLEDSAMYFCASTGLRDRVRTDTQYFGPGTRLTVL.

This clonotype was seen a few times. Given a much more abundant clone one base away, this may be a read error. The chain has TRBV28 and TRBJ2-4; D is undetermined. From germline, CDR1 is MDHEN and CDR2 SYDVKM. The CDR3 totals 11 residues. Here the CDR3 DNA reads TGTACCAGCAGTTCGGCTAACATTCAGTACTTC. Translated: CTSSSANIQYF. Based on the CDR3 plus reference TRBV28 and TRBJ2-4, the full variable domain is DVKVTQSSRYLVKRTGEKVFLECVQDMDHENMFWYRQDPGLGLRLIYFSYDVKMKEKGDIPEGYSVSREKKERFSLILESASTNQTSMYLCTSSSANIQYFGAGTRLSVL.

This chain joins TRBV12-3 or TRBV12-4 and TRBJ1-3, with TRBD1 matching over 7 bases. Trimming cost V 7 bases and J 4 bases; bases outside gene matches: 10. This CDR3 is built from 15 residues. The CDR3 coding sequence is TGTGCCAGCAACATTGTAGGGGGCCCAGGAAACACCATATATTTT. Its protein product is CASNIVGGPGNTIYF.

This clonotype occurred many times. V gene TRBV25-1 combines with J gene TRBJ2-4; no clear D gene. The CDR3 sequence is 12 residues long. From germline, CDR1 is MGHDK and CDR2 SYGVNS. The V end lost 8 bases, the J end lost 7 bases, and 12 bases lay between the germline ends. This chain's CDR3 is CASGLVGNIQYF. CDR3 DNA sequence: TGTGCCAGCGGCCTCGTCGGGAACATTCAGTACTTC. Using reference TRBV25-1 and TRBJ2-4 for the parts outside the CDR3, the full variable domain is EADIYQTPRYLVIGTGKKITLECSQTMGHDKMYWYQQDPGMELHLIHYSYGVNSTEKGDLSSESTVSRIRTEHFPLTLESARPSHTSQYLCASGLVGNIQYFGAGTRLSVL.

The chain has TRBV20-1 and TRBJ2-2; 13 bases are a match to TRBD2. Trimming removed 0 bases from V and 10 bases from J; junction bases left unmatched: 5. Germline-derived CDR1 and CDR2 are DFQATT and SNEGSKA (reference sequence). The CDR3 is 15 amino acids. CDR3 DNA: TGCAGTGCTAGAGATCCCGGACTAGCGGGAGTGGAGCTGTTTTTT. Translating gives CSARDPGLAGVELFF.

At least ten counts were recorded for this clonotype. This chain links TRBV20-1 with TRBJ2-7; D possibly corresponds to TRBD1 (6 bases). The CDR3 length is 12 residues. Trimming took off 0 bases at V and 6 bases at J, with 9 bases between the two ends. Germline values: CDR1 DFQATT, CDR2 SNEGSKA (reference sequence). CDR3 nucleotides: TGCAGTGCTAGAGATCAGGGGCGCGAGCAGTACTTC. This codes for CSARDQGREQYF.

The CDR3 nucleotides are TGTGCCAGCAGCCTCCAGATAGGCGAGCAGTACTTC. Residues: CASSLQIGEQYF. This chain links TRBV14 with TRBJ2-5; no firm D call. The tail of the sequence fits TRBJ2-7 better, so the J call may be wrong. The germline V gene has CDR1 SGHDN and CDR2 FVKESK. The CDR3 contains 12 residues.